Listed here are 20 T cell receptor beta chains from one sample, sequenced in a study of shared clonotypes between healthy human individuals. Sequenced by immunoSEQ multiplex PCR; TCRdb stores in-frame clones only, minus some. Of about 2 million clones listed, about 95% are singletons. Terminally differentiated effector memory CD45RA+ cells were excluded by CCR7 positive selection of CD45RO-negative cells. The sample comprised naive CD8+ T cells sorted from blood. The receptors come from a man younger than 30 in good health.

On this clone itself: In the same sample, other DNA sequences code for this CDR3. The J gene is TRBJ1-5, the V gene TRBV4-1; D gene ambiguous. This CDR3 contains 12 residues. From germline, CDR1 is MGHRA and CDR2 YSYEKL. Deletions cut 5 bases from V and 2 bases from J, with 4 bases between. CDR3 sequence: CASSSGNQPQHF. The CDR3 coding sequence is TGCGCCAGCAGCTCTGGCAATCAGCCCCAGCATTTT.

V gene TRBV27 combines with J gene TRBJ2-7; tentatively, D is TRBD2 (6 bases). The germline CDR1 and CDR2 sequences are MNHEY and SMNVEV (reference sequence). Trimming left V 8 bases short and J 3 bases short, with 17 bases between. The CDR3 runs 14 residues. CDR3 sequence reads: CASALEGAFYEQYF. The CDR3 DNA reads as TGTGCCAGCGCTTTGGAGGGCGCCTTCTACGAGCAGTACTTC.

The chain uses TRBV4-1 and TRBJ2-7; 8 nucleotides align to TRBD1. CDR1 and CDR2 (germline): MGHRA, YSYEKL. The CDR3 has 16 residues. The ends lost 0 bases at V and 3 bases at J; junction bases unmatched: 7. In DNA form, the CDR3 reads TGCGCCAGCAGCCAAGATTTCGCAGGGGGCGTCTACGAGCAGTACTTC. Encoded protein: CASSQDFAGGVYEQYF.

The chain employs TRBV5-1 and TRBJ2-7; no reliable D call. Germline loops: CDR1 SGHRS, CDR2 YFSETQ. The CDR3 totals 13 residues. Trimming cost V 3 bases and J 0 bases, with 7 bases left between them. CDR3 residues: CASSWSDSYEQYF. CDR3 nucleotide sequence: TGCGCCAGCAGCTGGAGCGACTCCTACGAGCAGTACTTC.

In regard to this clone: Other DNA sequences within the sample encode an identical CDR3. The chain combines TRBV9 with TRBJ2-7; D gene uncertain. From germline, CDR1 is SGDLS and CDR2 YYNGEE. The CDR3 length is 15 residues. The V gene lost 0 bases and the J gene lost 1 base, with 11 bases spanning the gap. The CDR3 region is CASSVASGGSYEQYF. In nucleotides, the CDR3 is TGTGCCAGCAGCGTAGCCTCCGGCGGTTCCTACGAGCAGTACTTC.

This chain connects TRBV4-1 to TRBJ2-1, with D unclear. V was shortened by 0 bases and J by 6 bases, with 9 bases between the two germline ends. CDR3 length equals 14 residues. Germline values: CDR1 MGHRA, CDR2 YSYEKL. The CDR3 is CASSQDPLGNEQFF. The CDR3, as DNA: TGCGCCAGCAGCCAAGATCCCCTAGGCAATGAGCAGTTCTTC.

The chain has TRBV7-2 and TRBJ1-2; D is ambiguous. The germline gives CDR1 SGHTA, CDR2 FQGNSA. Trimming pared 0 bases from V and 6 bases from J, leaving 5 bases between. The CDR3 is 12 amino acids. CDR3 nucleotides: TGTGCCAGCAGCTTAGCGGTGGATGGCTACACCTTC. Protein: CASSLAVDGYTF. The full variable domain, rest sourced from reference TRBV7-2 and TRBJ1-2, is GAGVSQSPSNKVTEKGKDVELRCDPISGHTALYWYRQSLGQGLEFLIYFQGNSAPDKSGLPSDRFSAERTGGSVSTLTIQRTQQEDSAVYLCASSLAVDGYTFGSGTRLTVV.

J is TRBJ2-5 and V is TRBV6-6; D remains ambiguous. Germline V gene data show CDR1 as MNHNY and CDR2 as SVGAGI (reference sequence). Between the trimmed V and J ends, which lost 2 bases and 5 bases, there was a span of 9 bases. This CDR3 comprises 13 residues. The DNA of the CDR3 is TGTGCCAGCAGTTACATCGCGGCGGAGACCCAGTACTTC. Translated, it gives CASSYIAAETQYF.

This sequence joins TRBV27 and TRBJ2-1; D is ambiguous. Germline V lookup: CDR1 MNHEY, CDR2 SMNVEV (reference sequence). Trimming stripped 3 bases from V and 4 bases from J, with 7 bases between. The CDR3 loop spans 13 amino acids. CDR3 nucleotides: TGTGCCAGCAGTTTGTCGGTGTACAATGAGCAGTTCTTC. Translated: CASSLSVYNEQFF.

The chain links TRBV4-1 to TRBJ1-1; a possible D gene is TRBD1 (5 bases). Trimming stripped 5 bases from V and 4 bases from J, with 11 bases between. CDR1 and CDR2 (germline): MGHRA, YSYEKL. The CDR3 totals 13 residues. The CDR3 sequence: CASSMGGFTEAFF. The CDR3 nucleotides are TGCGCCAGCAGCATGGGGGGGTTCACTGAAGCTTTCTTT.

The rearrangement uses TRBV2 and TRBJ2-3; 10 nucleotides align to TRBD2. Per germline, CDR1 SNHLY and CDR2 FYNNEI. Trimming removed 0 bases from V and 6 bases from J; junction bases left unmatched: 12. CDR3 length equals 18 residues. In DNA, the CDR3 is TGTGCCAGCAGTGAAGCGGGTGGAGCGGGAGGGCCGGGGGATACGCAGTATTTT. Protein product: CASSEAGGAGGPGDTQYF. The full variable domain, completed using reference TRBV2 and TRBJ2-3, is EPEVTQTPSHQVTQMGQEVILRCVPISNHLYFYWYRQILGQKVEFLVSFYNNEISEKSEIFDDQFSVERPDGSNFTLKIRSTKLEDSAMYFCASSEAGGAGGPGDTQYFGPGTRLTVL.

This chain connects TRBV27 to TRBJ2-2; D uncertain. Germline V gene data show CDR1 as MNHEY and CDR2 as SMNVEV (reference sequence). CDR3 length equals 12 residues. V shed 5 bases and J shed 11 bases, with 12 bases lying between them. Here the CDR3 DNA reads TGTGCCAGCAGTAGTGGGTCCGCCGAGCTGTTTTTT. Residues: CASSSGSAELFF.

This sequence joins TRBV4-3 and TRBJ2-7, with 7 positions matching TRBD1. V lost 1 base and J lost 6; bases outside the gene matches: 6. The length of the CDR3 is 14 residues. Germline V gene lookup returns CDR1 LGHNA and CDR2 YSLEER. CDR3 nucleotides: TGCGCCAGCAGCCAAGGGGGAGAGGGGGCCGAGCAGTACTTC. Amino acids: CASSQGGEGAEQYF.

Concerning this clone: The sample has other DNA sequences that encode this CDR3 too. V usage is TRBV6-1 and J usage is TRBJ2-7; the D gene could be TRBD1 or TRBD2 (5 bases each). Deletions cut 1 base from V and 6 bases from J, with 7 bases between. In germline, CDR1 is MNHNS, CDR2 SASEGT. The CDR3 consists of 12 residues. CDR3 amino acids: CASSEVGGEQYF. Written as DNA, the CDR3 is TGTGCCAGCAGTGAAGTTGGGGGCGAGCAGTACTTC.

In nucleotides, the CDR3 is TGTGCCAGCAGTGGAGCAGGGGGACAGGGACGCCACGAGCAGTACTTC. This gives the protein CASSGAGGQGRHEQYF. The rearrangement links TRBV2 to TRBJ2-7; 9 positions agree with TRBD1. Germline V gene lookup returns CDR1 SNHLY and CDR2 FYNNEI. Unmatched junction bases numbered 12, after V lost 4 bases and J lost 5 bases. The CDR3 consists of 16 residues.

The chain has TRBV4-1 and TRBJ2-7; 8 nucleotides match TRBD1. The length of the CDR3 is 15 residues. Germline CDR1 and CDR2: MGHRA and YSYEKL. J gave up 0 bases and V 2 bases, and 3 bases lay outside the gene matches. The CDR3 region has the DNA TGCGCCAGCAGCCAAAAACAGGGGGGCTCCTACGAGCAGTACTTC. Its translation is CASSQKQGGSYEQYF.

This rearrangement joins TRBV4-3 to TRBJ2-3; D tentatively reads TRBD1 or TRBD2 (7 bases each). Germline CDR1 and CDR2: LGHNA and YSLEER. The CDR3 is 15 residues long. The V end was cut by 6 bases, the J end by 5 bases, with 18 bases between. CDR3 bases: TGCGCCAGCAGGAATAGACAGGGCGGGGGAGATACGCAGTATTTT. Translated, it gives CASRNRQGGGDTQYF.

The chain joins TRBV5-6 to TRBJ1-5; TRBD1 matches at 8 bases. CDR1 and CDR2 (germline): SGHDT, YYEEEE. The CDR3 sequence is 16 residues long. The trim removed 1 base at V and 2 bases at J, leaving 5 bases unmatched. The chain's CDR3 is CASSLTQGEGNQPQHF. The CDR3 DNA reads TGTGCCAGCAGCTTGACACAGGGGGAAGGCAATCAGCCCCAGCATTTT. The entire variable domain, with the rest obtained from reference TRBV5-6 and TRBJ1-5, is as follows: DAGVTQSPTHLIKTRGQQVTLRCSPKSGHDTVSWYQQALGQGPQFIFQYYEEEERQRGNFPDRFSGHQFPNYSSELNVNALLLGDSALYLCASSLTQGEGNQPQHFGDGTRLSIL.

The J gene is TRBJ2-3, the V gene TRBV28; TRBD2 matches 8 bases. Germline-derived CDR1 and CDR2 are MDHEN and SYDVKM. V dropped 5 bases and J dropped 4; count of bases not matched to a gene: 8. CDR3 length: 15 amino acids. The DNA for the CDR3 is TGTGCCAGCAGTGGCCCGGGGGGGCCAGCAGATACGCAGTATTTT. This sequence encodes CASSGPGGPADTQYF.

On this clone: The same CDR3 arises from other DNA sequences in this sample as well. The rearrangement links TRBV11-2 to TRBJ2-7, with D possibly TRBD1 on 6 matching bases. V was clipped by 4 bases and J by 2 bases, with 9 bases between them. The CDR3 totals 13 residues. The germline CDR1 and CDR2 sequences are SGHAT and FQNNGV. This CDR3 reads CASSSGQTYEQYF. In DNA, the CDR3 is TGTGCCAGCAGCTCCGGACAGACCTACGAGCAGTACTTC.